The 5 T cell receptor beta chains given below trace back to one sample, sequenced in a study of shared clonotypes between healthy human individuals. Assay: immunoSEQ multiplex PCR; the TCRdb copy retains only in-frame clones and omits some. Of about 1 million clones in the sample, 70% to 80% were seen once. The source material was memory CD4+ T cells sorted from blood. The subset is: CD45RA-negative fraction. The receptors were sampled from a young man in good health.

The chain uses TRBV28 and TRBJ2-5; TRBD2 matches 12 bases. Germline trimming cut 4 bases from V and 6 bases from J; bases unmatched to any gene: 3. CDR1 is MDHEN and CDR2 is SYDVKM in the germline V gene. The CDR3 is 14 amino acids. CDR3 sequence (DNA): TGTGCCAGCAGTTCTCTAGCGGGGGGGCAGACCCAGTACTTC. This gives the protein CASSSLAGGQTQYF.

The genes are TRBV10-3 and TRBJ2-3; 8 bases are a match to TRBD1. V shed 4 bases, J shed 1 base, and the junction held 4 bases outside the gene matches. The CDR3 is 15 residues long. Germline lookup yields CDR1 ENHRY and CDR2 SYGVKD. The chain's CDR3 is CAISGQGAGTDTQYF. The CDR3 bases are TGTGCCATCAGTGGCCAGGGGGCCGGCACAGATACGCAGTATTTT.

With regard to this clone: This specimen includes other DNA sequences encoding the same CDR3. The V gene is TRBV2, the J gene TRBJ2-7; the D is unclear. The CDR3 contains 12 residues. The V and J ends lost 6 bases and 0 bases respectively, with 6 bases between them. Germline V gene lookup returns CDR1 SNHLY and CDR2 FYNNEI. Written as DNA, the CDR3 is TGTGCCAGCAGCTATAGCTCCTACGAGCAGTACTTC. It yields the protein CASSYSSYEQYF.

The V call is TRBV6-5, the J call TRBJ1-1; D gene uncertain. CDR1 is MNHEY and CDR2 is SVGAGI in the germline V gene. This CDR3 comprises 14 residues. The V gene lost 4 bases and the J gene lost 2 bases, with 11 bases spanning the gap. The CDR3 here is CASSWKLPNTEAFF. The CDR3 bases are TGTGCCAGCAGTTGGAAGCTCCCAAACACTGAAGCTTTCTTT.

The gene calls are TRBV7-2 and TRBJ2-7; 7 positions agree with TRBD2. V trimming: 2 bases; J trimming: 6 bases; junction bases outside the gene matches: 10. The CDR3 covers 15 residues. The germline CDR1 and CDR2 sequences are SGHTA and FQGNSA. CDR3 DNA sequence: TGTGCCAGCAGCTTATGGGCTAGCGGCAGAGGCGAGCAGTACTTC. Translation: CASSLWASGRGEQYF.